Each of the 16 T cell receptor beta chains below was sequenced from the same sample in a study of identical twins. TCRdb re-called the 5' RACE reads with MiXCR, one entry per CDR3 protein. This table holds 200,000 to 300,000 distinct CDR3 sequences, 6.5% to 9% found once. This same sample was also taken into another study, of yellow fever vaccine responses in identical twins.

Sequenced material: CD8+ T cells sorted from blood. These receptors were collected from a woman aged 18-29 years in good health.

V usage is TRBV19 and J usage is TRBJ1-2; 8 bases align to TRBD1. The CDR3 spans 13 residues. Trimming removed 7 bases from V and 6 bases from J; junction bases left unmatched: 7. Germline lookup yields CDR1 LNHDA and CDR2 SQIVND (reference sequence). The CDR3 nucleotides read TGTGCCAGTATCGAGGACAGGGCCCATGGCTACACCTTC. Translated, it gives CASIEDRAHGYTF.

A remark on this clonotype: A much larger clonotype is one base distant, so this may be a read error. This CDR3 reads CASSQFHMSTDTQYF. The CDR3 DNA reads as TGCGCCAGCAGCCAATTCCACATGAGCACAGATACGCAGTATTTT. The chain combines TRBV4-1 with TRBJ2-3; D is undetermined. The CDR3 has 15 amino acids. Trimming cost V 2 bases and J 0 bases, with 9 bases left between them. Germline CDR1 MGHRA, CDR2 YSYEKL.

This clonotype was recorded at least ten times. The J gene is TRBJ1-6, the V gene TRBV5-6; TRBD1 is a possible D gene (6 bases). The V end lost 4 bases, the J end lost 7 bases, and 12 bases lay between the germline ends. The CDR3 covers 14 residues. Per germline, CDR1 SGHDT and CDR2 YYEEEE. As DNA, the CDR3 is TGTGCCAGCAGCGCGGGACAACGGAATTCACCCCTCCACTTT. Its translation: CASSAGQRNSPLHF.

The chain uses TRBV5-1 and TRBJ2-1; the D gene is possibly TRBD1 (5 bases). Germline CDR1 reads SGHRS; CDR2 reads YFSETQ. V gave up 0 bases and J gave up 5 bases, with 15 bases separating them. The CDR3 loop spans 16 amino acids. The CDR3 nucleotides are TGCGCCAGCAGCTTGGACTTGGACACCAATAACAATGAGCAGTTCTTC. Translated: CASSLDLDTNNNEQFF.

Ten or more counts support this clonotype. The chain couples TRBV14 to TRBJ2-1, with TRBD2 matching 15 bases. The CDR3 runs to 17 residues. Losses at the gene ends were 3 bases for V and 7 bases for J; bases not matched to a gene: 7. Germline loops: CDR1 SGHDN, CDR2 FVKESK. The CDR3 DNA reads TGTGCCAGCAGCCACGGGACTAGCGGGAGGTTAAGGAATGAGCAGTTCTTC. This encodes CASSHGTSGRLRNEQFF. The full variable domain, completed using reference TRBV14 and TRBJ2-1, is EAGVTQFPSHSVIEKGQTVTLRCDPISGHDNLYWYRRVMGKEIKFLLHFVKESKQDESGMPNNRFLAERTGGTYSTLKVQPAELEDSGVYFCASSHGTSGRLRNEQFFGPGTRLTVL.

The chain recombines TRBV3-1 with TRBJ2-7; tentative D call: TRBD1 (6 bases). The length of the CDR3 is 14 residues. Trimming left V 5 bases short and J 4 bases short, with 15 bases between. The V gene's germline CDR1 is LGHDT and CDR2 YNNKEL (reference sequence). The DNA for the CDR3 is TGTGCCAGCAGCACAGGGTCTATGCGGTACGAGCAGTACTTC. Its protein is CASSTGSMRYEQYF.

The V gene is TRBV14, the J gene TRBJ2-3, with D perhaps matching TRBD2 (6 bases). The V end was cut by 7 bases, the J end by 6 bases, with 17 bases between. Germline V gene data show CDR1 as SGHDN and CDR2 as FVKESK. This CDR3 is 14 amino acids long. CDR3: CASMSGRHLDTQYF. CDR3 DNA sequence: TGTGCCAGCATGAGCGGGCGACATTTGGATACGCAGTATTTT.

The chain joins TRBV15 to TRBJ2-7; D call uncertain. V dropped 3 bases and J dropped 7 bases, with 13 bases sitting between them. Germline CDR1 LNHNV, CDR2 YYDKDF (reference sequence). This CDR3 comprises 13 residues. Written as DNA, the CDR3 is TGTGCCACCAGCAGTAGTCTGATAGATGAGCAGTACTTC. It is translated as CATSSSLIDEQYF.

This clonotype was observed at least ten times. This rearrangement joins TRBV5-1 to TRBJ2-7, with TRBD1 matching 10 bases. The J segment lost 3 bases and the V segment lost 1 base, leaving 13 bases of the junction unmatched. The CDR3 length is 18 residues. CDR1 SGHRS and CDR2 YFSETQ come from the germline V gene. This chain's CDR3 is CASSLTGQGIDGDYEQYV. The CDR3 DNA follows: TGCGCCAGCAGCTTGACGGGACAGGGGATCGATGGGGACTACGAGCAGTACGTC.

V and J are TRBV4-1 and TRBJ2-7, with a possible D match to TRBD2 (6 bases). Trimming cost V 1 base and J 2 bases, with 12 bases left between them. Germline CDR1 is MGHRA and CDR2 is YSYEKL. The CDR3 has 15 residues. The CDR3: CASSQAAGSTYEQYF. As DNA, the CDR3 is TGCGCCAGCAGCCAAGCAGCCGGGAGCACCTACGAGCAGTACTTC.

This rearrangement joins TRBV11-2 to TRBJ2-1, with 10 bases identical to TRBD2. This CDR3 spans 17 amino acids. CDR1 and CDR2 from the germline V gene are SGHAT and FQNNGV. V lost 3 bases, J lost 4 bases, and 9 bases stayed unmatched. The CDR3 loop reads CASSLGSGGRLYNEQFF. The CDR3 nucleotides read TGTGCCAGCAGCTTGGGTAGCGGGGGGCGACTTTACAATGAGCAGTTCTTC.

The rearrangement links TRBV2 to TRBJ1-1; 10 bases are shared with TRBD1. Losses at the gene ends were 3 bases for V and 6 bases for J; bases not matched to a gene: 7. The germline V gene encodes CDR1 SNHLY and CDR2 FYNNEI. CDR3 length equals 15 residues. In DNA form, the CDR3 reads TGTGCCAGCAGTGACCCCCGACAGGGGGCCCCTGAAGCTTTCTTT. Protein product: CASSDPRQGAPEAFF.

J is TRBJ2-1 and V is TRBV12-3 or TRBV12-4; 7 nucleotides line up with TRBD1. V gave up 5 bases and J gave up 7 bases; unmatched junction bases: 11. The CDR3 sequence is 15 residues long. As DNA, the CDR3 is TGTGCCAGCAGTACACTCCCGGGACAGAATAATGAGCAGTTCTTC. Protein: CASSTLPGQNNEQFF.

This chain connects TRBV9 to TRBJ1-5, with no clear D. The CDR3 extends over 14 amino acids. Germline V gives CDR1 SGDLS, CDR2 YYNGEE. The V gene lost 0 bases and the J gene lost 5 bases, with 9 bases spanning the gap. CDR3 DNA sequence: TGTGCCAGCAGCGTAGGAGGGATCGATCAGCCCCAGCATTTT. This encodes CASSVGGIDQPQHF.

This clonotype was seen ten or more times. The chain employs TRBV7-9 and TRBJ2-5; unclear D gene. The CDR3 has 14 residues. The germline V gene has CDR1 SEHNR and CDR2 FQNEAQ (reference sequence). Trimming removed 3 bases at V and 1 base at J, with 9 bases between. The CDR3 sequence: CASSFTQSQETQYF. CDR3 nucleotide sequence: TGTGCCAGCAGCTTTACCCAGAGCCAAGAGACCCAGTACTTC.

Worth noting for this clonotype: A much larger clone is a single base away; this may be a read error. The chain has TRBV9 and TRBJ2-1, with D unresolved. Deletions cut 7 bases from V and 5 bases from J, with 4 bases between. The germline gives CDR1 SGDLS, CDR2 YYNGEE. This CDR3 has 10 amino acids. CDR3 protein: CASRDNEQFF. The CDR3 region has the DNA TGTGCCAGCCGGGACAATGAGCAGTTCTTC.